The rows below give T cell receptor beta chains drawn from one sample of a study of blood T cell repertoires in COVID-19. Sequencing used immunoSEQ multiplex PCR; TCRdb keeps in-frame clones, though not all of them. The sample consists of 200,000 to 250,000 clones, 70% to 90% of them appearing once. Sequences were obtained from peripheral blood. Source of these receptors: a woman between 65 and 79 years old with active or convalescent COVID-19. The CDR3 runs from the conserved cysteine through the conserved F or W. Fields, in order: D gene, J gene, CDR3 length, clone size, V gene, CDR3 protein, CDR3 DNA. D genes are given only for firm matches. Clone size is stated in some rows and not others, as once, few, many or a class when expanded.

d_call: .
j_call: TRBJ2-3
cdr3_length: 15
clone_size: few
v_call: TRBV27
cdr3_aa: CATSLNGASTDTQYF
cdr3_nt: TGTGCCACCTCCTTAAATGGGGCTAGCACAGATACGCAGTATTTT

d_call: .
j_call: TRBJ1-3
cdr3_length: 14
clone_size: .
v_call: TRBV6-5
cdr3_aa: CASKARPAGNTIYF
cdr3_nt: TGTGCCAGCAAGGCCAGGCCTGCTGGAAACACCATATATTTT

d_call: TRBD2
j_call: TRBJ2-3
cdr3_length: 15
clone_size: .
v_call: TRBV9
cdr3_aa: CASSPLSGGTDTQYF
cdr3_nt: TGTGCCAGCAGCCCTCTTAGCGGGGGAACAGATACGCAGTATTTT

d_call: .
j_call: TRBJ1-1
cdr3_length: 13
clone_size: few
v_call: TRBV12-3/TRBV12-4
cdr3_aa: CASSLGLPEEAFF
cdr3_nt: TGTGCCAGCAGTTTAGGGTTGCCGGAGGAAGCTTTCTTT

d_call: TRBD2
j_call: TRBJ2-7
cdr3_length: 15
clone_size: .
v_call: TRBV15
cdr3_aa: CATSPGTSGPGEQYF
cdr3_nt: TGTGCCACCAGCCCCGGGACTAGCGGCCCGGGAGAGCAGTACTTC

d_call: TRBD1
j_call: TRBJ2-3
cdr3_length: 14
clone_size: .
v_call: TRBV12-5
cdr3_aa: CASGFPTGADTQYF
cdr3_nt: TGTGCTAGTGGTTTCCCAACAGGGGCGGATACGCAGTATTTT

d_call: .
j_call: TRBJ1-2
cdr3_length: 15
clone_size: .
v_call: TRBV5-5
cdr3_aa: CASSLYGGEPYGYTF
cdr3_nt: TGTGCCAGCAGCTTGTATGGGGGGGAGCCCTATGGCTACACCTTC

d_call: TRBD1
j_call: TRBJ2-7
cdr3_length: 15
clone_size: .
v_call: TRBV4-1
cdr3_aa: CASSQVDRFSYEQYF
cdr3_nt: TGCGCCAGCAGCCAAGTGGACAGGTTCTCCTACGAGCAGTACTTC

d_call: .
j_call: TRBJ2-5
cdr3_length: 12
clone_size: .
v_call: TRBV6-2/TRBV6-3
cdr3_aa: CASSYSRETQYF
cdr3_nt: TGTGCCAGCAGTTACTCGCGAGAGACCCAGTACTTC

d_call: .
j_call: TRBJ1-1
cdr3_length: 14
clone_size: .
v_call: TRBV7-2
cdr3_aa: CASSLQGLNTEAFF
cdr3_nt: TGTGCCAGCAGCTTACAGGGCCTGAACACTGAAGCTTTCTTT

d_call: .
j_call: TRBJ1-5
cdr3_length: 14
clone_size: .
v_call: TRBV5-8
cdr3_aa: CASYKTGSNQPQHF
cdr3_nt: TGTGCCAGCTATAAGACAGGTAGCAATCAGCCCCAGCATTTT

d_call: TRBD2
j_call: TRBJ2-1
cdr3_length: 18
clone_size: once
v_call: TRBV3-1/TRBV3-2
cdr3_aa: CASSQASGGQYPYNEQFF
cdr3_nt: TGTGCCAGCAGCCAGGCTAGCGGGGGACAATATCCCTACAATGAGCAGTTCTTC

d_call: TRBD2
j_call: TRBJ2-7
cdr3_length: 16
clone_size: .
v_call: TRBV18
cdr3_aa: CASSPLVTGGPYEQYF
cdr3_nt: TGTGCCAGCTCACCACTTGTGACGGGGGGGCCCTACGAGCAGTACTTC

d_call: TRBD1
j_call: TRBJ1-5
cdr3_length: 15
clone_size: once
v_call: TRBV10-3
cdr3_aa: CAISESDRGYQPQHF
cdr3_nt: TGTGCCATCAGTGAGTCGGACAGGGGATATCAGCCCCAGCATTTT

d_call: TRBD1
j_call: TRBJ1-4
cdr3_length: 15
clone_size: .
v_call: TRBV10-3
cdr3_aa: CAIRDPDRGYEKLFF
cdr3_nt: TGTGCCATCAGGGACCCGGACAGGGGGTACGAAAAACTGTTTTTT

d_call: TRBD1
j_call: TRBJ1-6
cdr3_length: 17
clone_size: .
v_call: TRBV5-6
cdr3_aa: CASSLVSGGSYNSPLHF
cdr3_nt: TGTGCCAGCAGCTTAGTGTCAGGGGGCTCCTATAATTCACCCCTCCACTTT

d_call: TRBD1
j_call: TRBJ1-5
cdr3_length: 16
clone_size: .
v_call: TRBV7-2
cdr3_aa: CASSSVVQGSNQPQHF
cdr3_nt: TGTGCCAGCAGCTCAGTGGTACAGGGGAGTAATCAGCCCCAGCATTTT

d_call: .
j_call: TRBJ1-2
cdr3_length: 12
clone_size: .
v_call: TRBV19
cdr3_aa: CASTGGIYGYTF
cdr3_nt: TGTGCCAGTACCGGGGGAATCTATGGCTACACCTTC

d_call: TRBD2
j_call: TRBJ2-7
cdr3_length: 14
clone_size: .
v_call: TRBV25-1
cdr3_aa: CASTSRGGLYEQYF
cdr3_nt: TGTGCCAGCACCTCACGGGGGGGGCTCTACGAGCAGTACTTC

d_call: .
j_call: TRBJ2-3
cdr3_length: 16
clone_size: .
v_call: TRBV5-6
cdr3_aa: CASSLGGGLSTDTQYF
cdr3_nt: TGTGCCAGCAGCTTGGGGGGCGGACTAAGCACAGATACGCAGTATTTT

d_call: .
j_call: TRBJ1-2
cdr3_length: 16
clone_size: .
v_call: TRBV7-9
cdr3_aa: CASSLSVQGGIGGYTF
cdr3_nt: TGTGCCAGCAGCTTATCCGTACAGGGTGGGATAGGCGGCTACACCTTC

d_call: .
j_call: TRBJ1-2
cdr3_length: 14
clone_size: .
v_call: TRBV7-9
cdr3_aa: CASSLEVAGKGYTF
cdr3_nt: TGTGCCAGCAGCTTAGAAGTCGCGGGGAAGGGCTACACCTTC

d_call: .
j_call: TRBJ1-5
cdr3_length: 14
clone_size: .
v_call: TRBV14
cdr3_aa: CASGRQDLNQPQHF
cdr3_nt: TGTGCCAGCGGTAGACAGGACCTGAACCAGCCCCAGCATTTT

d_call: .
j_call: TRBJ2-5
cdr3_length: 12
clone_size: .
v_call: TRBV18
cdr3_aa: CASSPSEETQYF
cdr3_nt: TGTGCCAGCTCACCATCCGAAGAGACCCAGTACTTC

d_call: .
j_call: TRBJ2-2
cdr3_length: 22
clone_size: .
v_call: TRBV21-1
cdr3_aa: CASSNWIRTIPIGQGNTGELFF
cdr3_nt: TGTGCCAGCAGCAATTGGATCCGAACGATCCCGATCGGACAGGGGAACACCGGGGAGCTGTTTTTT

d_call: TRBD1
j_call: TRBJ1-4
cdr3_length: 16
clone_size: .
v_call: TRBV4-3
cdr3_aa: CASSQTSQGWGEKLFF
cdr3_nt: TGCGCCAGCAGCCAAACCTCACAGGGGTGGGGTGAAAAACTGTTTTTT

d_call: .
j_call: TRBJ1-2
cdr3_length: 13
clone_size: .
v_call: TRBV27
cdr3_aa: CASSARAGVGYTF
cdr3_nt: TGTGCCAGCAGTGCTCGGGCGGGCGTCGGCTACACCTTC

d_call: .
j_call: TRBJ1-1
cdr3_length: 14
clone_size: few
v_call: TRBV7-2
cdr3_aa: CASSLSPTVTEAFF
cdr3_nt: TGTGCCAGCAGCTTAAGCCCCACGGTCACTGAAGCTTTCTTT

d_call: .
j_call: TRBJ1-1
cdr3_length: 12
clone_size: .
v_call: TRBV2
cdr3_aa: CALREGNTEAFF
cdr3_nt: TGTGCCTTACGAGAGGGGAACACTGAAGCTTTCTTT

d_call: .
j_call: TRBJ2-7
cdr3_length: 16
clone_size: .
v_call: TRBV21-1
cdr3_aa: CASSPRARDSSYEQYF
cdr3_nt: TGTGCCAGCAGCCCCCGAGCCCGGGACAGCTCCTACGAGCAGTACTTC

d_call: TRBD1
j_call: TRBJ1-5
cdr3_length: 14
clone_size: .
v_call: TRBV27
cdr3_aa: CASSRGTENQPQHF
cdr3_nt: TGTGCCAGCTCTAGGGGGACAGAGAATCAGCCCCAGCATTTT

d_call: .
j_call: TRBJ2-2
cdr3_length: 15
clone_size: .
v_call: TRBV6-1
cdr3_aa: CASSDLSTGSGELFF
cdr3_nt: TGTGCCAGCAGTGATCTCTCAACAGGGTCCGGGGAGCTGTTTTTT

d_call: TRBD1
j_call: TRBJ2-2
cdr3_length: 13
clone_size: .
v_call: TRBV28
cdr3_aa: CASRQGDTGELFF
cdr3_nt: TGTGCCAGCCGACAGGGGGACACCGGGGAGCTGTTTTTT

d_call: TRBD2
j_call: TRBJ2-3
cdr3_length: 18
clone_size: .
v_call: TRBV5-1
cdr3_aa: CASSPRGSGGITTDTQYF
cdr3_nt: TGCGCCAGCAGCCCTAGGGGTAGCGGGGGCATAACCACAGATACGCAGTATTTT

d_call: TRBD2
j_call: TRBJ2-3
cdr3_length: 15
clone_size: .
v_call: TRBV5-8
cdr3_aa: CASSSLAGATDTQYF
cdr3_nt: TGTGCCAGCAGCTCTCTAGCGGGAGCCACAGATACGCAGTATTTT

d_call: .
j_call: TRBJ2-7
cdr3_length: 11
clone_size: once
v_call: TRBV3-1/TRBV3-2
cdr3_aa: CASSQYYEQYF
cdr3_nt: TGTGCCAGCAGCCAGTACTACGAGCAGTACTTC